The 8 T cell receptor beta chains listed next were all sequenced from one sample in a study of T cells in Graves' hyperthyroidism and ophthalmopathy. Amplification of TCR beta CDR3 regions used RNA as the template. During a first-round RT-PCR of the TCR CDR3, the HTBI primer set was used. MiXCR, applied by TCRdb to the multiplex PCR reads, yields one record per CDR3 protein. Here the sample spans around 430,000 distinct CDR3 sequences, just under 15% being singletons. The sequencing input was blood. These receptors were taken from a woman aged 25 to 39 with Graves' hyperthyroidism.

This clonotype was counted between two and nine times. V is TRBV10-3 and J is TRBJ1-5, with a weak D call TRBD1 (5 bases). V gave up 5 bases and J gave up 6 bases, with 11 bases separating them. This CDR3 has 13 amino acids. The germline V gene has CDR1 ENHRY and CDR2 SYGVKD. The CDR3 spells CAISIAGPQPQHF. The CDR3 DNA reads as TGTGCCATCAGTATTGCGGGGCCTCAGCCCCAGCATTTT.

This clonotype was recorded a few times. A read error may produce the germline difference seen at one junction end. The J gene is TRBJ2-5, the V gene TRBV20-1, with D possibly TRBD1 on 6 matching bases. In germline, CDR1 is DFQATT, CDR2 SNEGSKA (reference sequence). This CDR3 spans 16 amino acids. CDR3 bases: TGCAGTGCTAGGGGGACAACCAGGGGTCTGGCAGAGACTCAGTACTTC. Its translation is CSARGTTRGLAETQYF.

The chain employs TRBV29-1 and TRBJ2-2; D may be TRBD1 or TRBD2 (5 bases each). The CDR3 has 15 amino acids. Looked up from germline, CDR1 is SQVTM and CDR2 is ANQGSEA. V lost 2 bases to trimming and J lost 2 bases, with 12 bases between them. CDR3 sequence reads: CSVEFAGRNTGELFF. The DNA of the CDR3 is TGCAGCGTTGAATTCGCAGGGAGAAACACCGGGGAGCTGTTTTTT.

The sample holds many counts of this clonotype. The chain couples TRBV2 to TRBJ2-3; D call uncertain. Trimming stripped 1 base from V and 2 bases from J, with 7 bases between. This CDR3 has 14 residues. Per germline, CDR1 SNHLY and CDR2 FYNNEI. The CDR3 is CASSEGSSTDTQYF. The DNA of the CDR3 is TGTGCCAGCAGTGAAGGGTCCTCCACAGATACGCAGTATTTT.

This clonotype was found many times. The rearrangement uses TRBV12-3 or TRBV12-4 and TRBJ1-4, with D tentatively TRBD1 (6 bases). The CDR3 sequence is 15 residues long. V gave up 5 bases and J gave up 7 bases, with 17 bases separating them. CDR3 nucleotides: TGTGCCAGCAGTGCAACACAGGGCTTTACTGAAAAACTGTTTTTT. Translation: CASSATQGFTEKLFF.

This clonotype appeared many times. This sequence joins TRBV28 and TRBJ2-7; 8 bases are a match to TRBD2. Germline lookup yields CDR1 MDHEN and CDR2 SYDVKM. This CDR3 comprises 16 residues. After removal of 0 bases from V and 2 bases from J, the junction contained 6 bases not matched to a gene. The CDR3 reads CASSLWTSELTYEQYF. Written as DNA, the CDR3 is TGTGCCAGCAGTTTATGGACTAGCGAACTAACCTACGAGCAGTACTTC.

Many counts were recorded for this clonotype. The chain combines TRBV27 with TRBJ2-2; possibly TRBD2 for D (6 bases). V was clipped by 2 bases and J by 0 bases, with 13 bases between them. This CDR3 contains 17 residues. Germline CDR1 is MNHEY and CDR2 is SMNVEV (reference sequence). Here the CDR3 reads CASSLLLGGTNTGELFF. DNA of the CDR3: TGTGCCAGCAGTTTACTCCTCGGGGGTACGAACACCGGGGAGCTGTTTTTT.

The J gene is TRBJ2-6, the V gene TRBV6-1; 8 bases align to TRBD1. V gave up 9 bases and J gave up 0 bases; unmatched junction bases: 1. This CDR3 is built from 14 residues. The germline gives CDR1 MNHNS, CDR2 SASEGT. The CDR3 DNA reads TGTGCCAGTCAGGGGGCCTCTGGGGCCAACGTCCTGACTTTC. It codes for CASQGASGANVLTF.